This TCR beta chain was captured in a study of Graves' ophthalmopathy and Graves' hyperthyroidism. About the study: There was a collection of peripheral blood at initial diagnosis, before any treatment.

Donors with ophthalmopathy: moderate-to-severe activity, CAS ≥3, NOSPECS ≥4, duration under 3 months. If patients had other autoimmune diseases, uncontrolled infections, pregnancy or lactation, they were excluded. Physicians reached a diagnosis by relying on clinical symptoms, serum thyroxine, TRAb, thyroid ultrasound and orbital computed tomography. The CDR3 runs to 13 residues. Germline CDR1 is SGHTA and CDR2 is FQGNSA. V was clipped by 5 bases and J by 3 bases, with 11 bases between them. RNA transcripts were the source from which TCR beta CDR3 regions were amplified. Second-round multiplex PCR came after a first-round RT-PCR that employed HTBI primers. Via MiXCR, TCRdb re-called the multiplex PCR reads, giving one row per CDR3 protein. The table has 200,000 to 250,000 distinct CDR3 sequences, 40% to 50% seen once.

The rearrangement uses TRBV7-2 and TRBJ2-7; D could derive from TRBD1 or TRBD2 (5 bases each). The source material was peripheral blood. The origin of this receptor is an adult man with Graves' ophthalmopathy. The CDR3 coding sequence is TGTGCCAGCAGCACCGGGACCGGCTACGAGCAGTACTTC. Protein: CASSTGTGYEQYF.